The 18 T cell receptor beta chains given below trace back to one sample, sequenced in a study of cytomegalovirus exposure and HLA in healthy donors. Both 60 Vbeta primers and 13 Jbeta primers went into the PCR. Libraries were prepared by immunoSEQ multiplex PCR; TCRdb keeps only in-frame clonotypes and omits some of them. Here the sample spans about 130,000 clones, over 9.5% being singletons. Sample: PBMCs. These receptors were taken from a woman aged 18-30 years in good health and CMV-seropositive.

This clone appeared a few times. The chain employs TRBV29-1 and TRBJ2-2; TRBD2 might be the D (5 bases). Trimming removed 7 bases from V and 3 bases from J, with 12 bases in between. The CDR3 loop spans 13 amino acids. CDR1 is SQVTM and CDR2 is ANQGSEA in the germline V gene. Written as DNA, the CDR3 is TGCAGCGCCCGCGGGTTATACACCGGGGAGCTGTTTTTT. Its translation: CSARGLYTGELFF.

This clone was found a few times. The chain carries TRBV6-5 and TRBJ2-4; tentatively, D is TRBD1 (7 bases). Deletions cut 7 bases from V and 6 bases from J, with 19 bases between. The CDR3 extends over 15 amino acids. CDR1 and CDR2 (germline): MNHEY, SVGAGI. CDR3 nucleotides: TGTGCCAGCAACGAACTCAGGGGGGTTGGAAACATTCAGTACTTC. Translating gives CASNELRGVGNIQYF.

The V gene is TRBV2, the J gene TRBJ2-3; TRBD2 aligns across 8 bases. The CDR3 length is 15 residues. Unmatched junction bases numbered 14, after V lost 11 bases and J lost 4 bases. Germline V lookup: CDR1 SNHLY, CDR2 FYNNEI. CDR3 amino acids: CAASISGTRADTQYF. The CDR3 DNA sequence: TGTGCCGCCAGCATCTCCGGGACTAGGGCAGATACGCAGTATTTT.

Only a few counts were recorded for this clone. The chain combines TRBV27 with TRBJ2-2; the D gene is possibly TRBD2 (6 bases). The CDR3 extends over 14 amino acids. Trimming pared 8 bases from V and 4 bases from J, leaving 14 bases between. The germline V gene has CDR1 MNHEY and CDR2 SMNVEV (reference sequence). The CDR3 nucleotides read TGTGCCAGCTCTAGGGGAGCGGGCACCGGGGAGCTGTTTTTT. Translation: CASSRGAGTGELFF.

This clone came up a few times. This rearrangement joins TRBV6-1 to TRBJ2-1, with 9 bases fitting TRBD1. Germline CDR1 and CDR2: MNHNS and SASEGT. V lost 5 bases, J lost 9 bases, and 5 bases stayed unmatched. The CDR3 contains 13 residues. The CDR3 protein is CASSIQGAIEQFF. In DNA, the CDR3 is TGTGCCAGCAGTATACAGGGGGCTATTGAGCAGTTCTTC.

About this clone: Additional DNA sequences in this sample encode the identical CDR3. The chain combines TRBV2 with TRBJ1-1, with a weak D call TRBD1 (5 bases). The length of the CDR3 is 14 residues. Germline V gene lookup returns CDR1 SNHLY and CDR2 FYNNEI. Trimming pared 4 bases from V and 5 bases from J, leaving 14 bases between. CDR3 DNA sequence: TGTGCCAGCAGTGTGGGACTACTCGAGACTGAAGCTTTCTTT. As protein: CASSVGLLETEAFF.

Of note for this clone: Other DNA sequences in the same sample also yield this CDR3. DNA of the CDR3: TGTGCCAGCAGCTTGGGCACCTACGAGCAGTACTTC. This codes for CASSLGTYEQYF. The rearrangement uses TRBV7-9 and TRBJ2-7, with D unclear. CDR1 and CDR2 (germline): SEHNR, FQNEAQ (reference sequence). Trimming cost V 3 bases and J 2 bases, with 5 bases left between them. This CDR3 has 12 residues. The complete variable domain, with remaining parts taken from reference TRBV7-9 and TRBJ2-7, reads DTGVSQNPRHKITKRGQNVTFRCDPISEHNRLYWYRQTLGQGPEFLTYFQNEAQLEKSRLLSDRFSAERPKGSFSTLEIQRTEQGDSAMYLCASSLGTYEQYFGPGTRLTVT.

This chain joins TRBV2 and TRBJ2-7; D is possibly TRBD1 (6 bases). V dropped 7 bases and J dropped 2 bases, with 15 bases sitting between them. Per the germline V gene, CDR1 is SNHLY and CDR2 is FYNNEI. This CDR3 region has 14 residues. The CDR3 here is CASTAGDWPYEQYF. The CDR3 nucleotides are TGTGCCAGCACCGCAGGGGATTGGCCCTACGAGCAGTACTTC. The full variable domain, rest sourced from reference TRBV2 and TRBJ2-7, is EPEVTQTPSHQVTQMGQEVILRCVPISNHLYFYWYRQILGQKVEFLVSFYNNEISEKSEIFDDQFSVERPDGSNFTLKIRSTKLEDSAMYFCASTAGDWPYEQYFGPGTRLTVT.

This clone was found a few times. This chain joins TRBV19 and TRBJ1-2, with a tentative D call TRBD1 (5 bases). This CDR3 contains 16 residues. V was shortened by 7 bases and J by 1 base, with 19 bases between the two germline ends. Germline-derived CDR1 and CDR2 are LNHDA and SQIVND (reference sequence). The CDR3: CASTPSSNGGNYGYTF. CDR3 coding DNA: TGTGCCAGTACTCCATCTAGCAACGGGGGTAACTATGGCTACACCTTC. The full variable domain, its missing parts supplied by reference TRBV19 and TRBJ1-2, is DGGITQSPKYLFRKEGQNVTLSCEQNLNHDAMYWYRQDPGQGLRLIYYSQIVNDFQKGDIAEGYSVSREKKESFPLTVTSAQKNPTAFYLCASTPSSNGGNYGYTFGSGTRLTVV.

The V call is TRBV28, the J call TRBJ1-5, with 8 bases aligning to TRBD1. There are 16 residues in the CDR3. V shed 3 bases, J shed 4 bases, and the junction held 8 bases outside the gene matches. In germline, CDR1 is MDHEN, CDR2 SYDVKM. The CDR3 DNA reads as TGTGCCAGCAGTTTTGGGCCCGACAGGGGAAATCAGCCCCAGCATTTT. Translating it yields CASSFGPDRGNQPQHF.

Only a few counts were recorded for this clone. This rearrangement joins TRBV14 to TRBJ1-1, with 7 nucleotides matching TRBD1. CDR1 is SGHDN, CDR2 FVKESK, per germline. J lost 7 bases, V lost 2 bases, and 4 bases had no gene match. The CDR3 has 13 amino acids. The CDR3: CASSQHRGGEAFF. The CDR3 DNA follows: TGTGCCAGCAGCCAACACAGGGGAGGTGAAGCTTTCTTT.

This clone appeared a few times. V usage is TRBV7-8 and J usage is TRBJ2-1; 11 nucleotides agree with TRBD2. The junction had 6 bases not matched to a gene; V was cut back by 5 bases and J by 6 bases. This CDR3 has 15 amino acids. Germline V CDR1 and CDR2: SGHVS, FQNEAQ. The CDR3 loop reads CASSLTSGSFNEQFF. The CDR3 DNA sequence: TGTGCCAGCAGCCTCACTAGCGGGAGTTTCAATGAGCAGTTCTTC.

This clone turned up a few times. The gene calls are TRBV21-1 and TRBJ1-4. TRBV21-1 is a listed pseudogene. This CDR3 spans 12 amino acids. CDR3 coding DNA: TGTGCCAGCAGCTTGTCCGACCGGGACTATTTTTTT. As protein: CASSLSDRDYFF.

This clone occurred a few times. The rearrangement joins TRBV15 to TRBJ2-1, with 11 positions matching TRBD2. Germline values: CDR1 LNHNV, CDR2 YYDKDF (reference sequence). J gave up 7 bases and V 4 bases, and 12 bases lay outside the gene matches. There are 17 residues in the CDR3. The CDR3 region has the DNA TGTGCCACCAGCACGAAACCCGGGACTAGCGGTTATAATGAGCAGTTCTTC. This gives the protein CATSTKPGTSGYNEQFF.

This clone was counted a few times. This chain joins TRBV30 and TRBJ1-5; maybe TRBD1 (5 bases). Trimming cost V 8 bases and J 7 bases, with 15 bases left between them. The V gene's germline CDR1 is GTSNPN and CDR2 SVGIG (reference sequence). The CDR3 consists of 12 residues. The CDR3 protein is CAIGGGGQPQHF. The CDR3 DNA follows: TGTGCCATTGGGGGGGGTGGCCAGCCCCAGCATTTT.

The chain joins TRBV28 to TRBJ1-1; D uncertain. V was cut by 6 bases and J by 11 bases, with 16 bases left in between. CDR3 length: 12 amino acids. Germline V lookup: CDR1 MDHEN, CDR2 SYDVKM. This chain's CDR3 is CASSLYREKAFF. CDR3 bases: TGTGCCAGCAGCCTATACCGGGAGAAGGCTTTCTTT.

This clone was seen a few times. The genes are TRBV5-1 and TRBJ2-2; TRBD2 matches 13 bases. This CDR3 has 16 residues. Germline trimming cut 4 bases from V and 4 bases from J; bases unmatched to any gene: 4. Per germline, CDR1 SGHRS and CDR2 YFSETQ. In nucleotides, the CDR3 is TGCGCCAGCAGCGGGGGGACTAGCGGGGCCACCGGGGAGCTGTTTTTT. Protein sequence: CASSGGTSGATGELFF. Full variable domain (missing parts from reference TRBV5-1 and TRBJ2-2): KAGVTQTPRYLIKTRGQQVTLSCSPISGHRSVSWYQQTPGQGLQFLFEYFSETQRNKGNFPGRFSGRQFSNSRSEMNVSTLELGDSALYLCASSGGTSGATGELFFGEGSRLTVL.

This sequence joins TRBV30 and TRBJ2-1; D might be TRBD2 (6 bases). Trimming took 1 base from V and 10 from J, leaving 11 bases between them. Germline V gene data show CDR1 as GTSNPN and CDR2 as SVGIG (reference sequence). The CDR3 extends over 12 amino acids. In DNA form, the CDR3 reads TGTGCCTGGAGTGCTACGGGACTCGAGCAGTTCTTC. Amino acids: CAWSATGLEQFF.